Listed below are T cell receptor beta chains from one sample, sequenced in a study of OX40 agonist ivuxolimab in advanced cancers. Sequencing used immunoSEQ multiplex PCR; TCRdb keeps in-frame clones, though not all of them. This table holds around 72,000 clones, roughly 89% found once. The starting material was CD4+ or CD8+ T cells sorted from blood, obtained in a trial of the OX40 agonist ivuxolimab. All receptors derive from an adult with an advanced solid tumor such as melanoma, head and neck, liver or kidney cancer. The CDR3 runs from the conserved cysteine through the conserved F or W. A D gene is named only where the DNA matches it firmly. Clone size is shown for a subset of rows, as once, few, many or a class of expanded clone.

d_call	clone_size	v_call	j_call	cdr3_aa	cdr3_nt
-	-	TRBV9	TRBJ1-3	CASSVAGAPSSGNTIYF	TGTGCCAGCAGCGTCGCAGGGGCGCCTAGCTCTGGAAACACCATATATTTT
TRBD1	-	TRBV4-1	TRBJ1-1	CASSQGTGTGEWAEAFF	TGCGCCAGCAGCCAAGGCACCGGGACAGGGGAATGGGCTGAAGCTTTCTTT
-	-	TRBV6-1	TRBJ1-1	CASSENWRDGGSVF	TGTGCCAGCAGTGAAAATTGGAGGGATGGAGGATCGGTCTTT
-	-	TRBV27	TRBJ2-7	CASSRPLSRASYEQYF	TGTGCCAGCAGTCGCCCCTTGAGCCGCGCGTCCTACGAGCAGTACTTC
-	once	TRBV5-1	TRBJ2-7	CASSLAMSSSSYEQYF	TGCGCCAGCAGCTTGGCCATGAGTAGCTCCTCCTACGAGCAGTACTTC
TRBD1	-	TRBV19	TRBJ2-7	CASSPGQGTFEQYF	TGTGCCAGTAGTCCAGGACAGGGGACTTTCGAGCAGTACTTC
-	-	TRBV9	TRBJ1-4	CASSPSGGGEKLFF	TGTGCCAGCAGCCCCTCGGGGGGAGGTGAAAAACTGTTTTTT
TRBD1	-	TRBV5-1	TRBJ1-6	CASSLGTGAPTLHF	TGCGCCAGCAGCTTAGGAACAGGGGCTCCCACCCTCCACTTT
-	once	TRBV11-2	TRBJ2-3	CASSRESWKDTQYF	TGTGCCAGCAGCAGGGAGAGCTGGAAGGATACGCAGTATTTT
-	-	TRBV20-1	TRBJ1-3	CSAIGNTIYF	TGCAGTGCTATTGGAAACACCATATATTTT
TRBD1	-	TRBV19	TRBJ2-7	CASSRPDRGYEQYF	TGTGCCAGTAGCCGACCCGACAGGGGCTACGAGCAGTACTTC
-	-	TRBV5-1	TRBJ2-2	CASSAARMNTGELFF	TGCGCCAGCAGCGCCGCGCGGATGAACACCGGGGAGCTGTTTTTT
-	few	TRBV5-1	TRBJ1-1	CASSSGQNTEAFF	TGCGCCAGCAGCTCAGGACAGAACACTGAAGCTTTCTTT
TRBD1	-	TRBV10-3	TRBJ1-1	CAINQGDTEAFF	TGTGCCATAAACCAGGGGGACACTGAAGCTTTCTTT
TRBD1	-	TRBV5-1	TRBJ1-3	CASSLYGTGTDNTIYF	TGCGCCAGCAGCTTATACGGGACAGGGACAGATAACACCATATATTTT
-	-	TRBV7-9	TRBJ1-5	CASSPTSGNQPQHF	TGTGCCAGCAGCCCAACTTCCGGCAATCAGCCCCAGCATTTT
-	-	TRBV28	TRBJ2-2	CASSLLAGELFF	TGTGCCAGCAGTTTATTAGCCGGGGAGCTGTTTTTT
-	-	TRBV7-2	TRBJ1-5	CASSTIQGSRQPQHF	TGTGCCAGCAGCACCATCCAGGGAAGCCGCCAGCCCCAGCATTTT
-	-	TRBV19	TRBJ2-1	CASHEGGEQFF	TGTGCCAGTCATGAGGGGGGGGAGCAGTTCTTC
-	-	TRBV7-8	TRBJ1-3	CASSLSGDGNTIYF	TGTGCCAGCAGCTTGTCGGGCGATGGAAACACCATATATTTT
-	-	TRBV6-5	TRBJ1-3	CASSYSSGGAGNTIYF	TGTGCCAGCAGTTACTCGTCTGGCGGGGCTGGAAACACCATATATTTT
-	-	TRBV7-8	TRBJ1-2	CASSPQSNYGYTF	TGTGCCAGCAGCCCACAGAGTAACTATGGCTACACCTTC
TRBD1	-	TRBV4-1	TRBJ2-6	CASRRQGTNVLTF	TGCGCCAGCAGGAGACAGGGGACCAACGTCCTGACTTTC
TRBD2	-	TRBV7-2	TRBJ2-3	CAVSWTSFPDTQYF	TGTGCCGTGTCCTGGACTAGCTTCCCAGATACGCAGTATTTT
-	-	TRBV7-2	TRBJ2-1	CASSLERGWNEQFF	TGTGCCAGCAGCTTAGAACGGGGCTGGAATGAGCAGTTCTTC
TRBD1	-	TRBV2	TRBJ2-1	CASSGTGDSEQFF	TGTGCCAGCAGCGGGACAGGGGATAGTGAGCAGTTCTTC
-	-	TRBV28	TRBJ2-1	CASIRGALGEQFF	TGTGCCAGCATTCGGGGTGCTCTGGGGGAGCAGTTCTTC